Below are 26 T cell receptor beta chains sequenced from a single sample in a study of blood T cell repertoires in COVID-19. TCRdb's table, derived via immunoSEQ multiplex PCR, lists solely in-frame clones and lacks some. The sample comprises 100,000 to 140,000 clones, about 91% of which are singletons, and 5.5% to 8% rests with the top ten. The sequenced sample consisted of peripheral blood. These TCRs come from a man in his forties or fifties with active or convalescent COVID-19.

This clone came up a few times. The gene calls are TRBV6-1 and TRBJ2-3, with 14 positions matching TRBD2. Germline trimming cut 4 bases from V and 5 bases from J; bases unmatched to any gene: 5. Germline assignment: CDR1 MNHNS and CDR2 SASEGT. This CDR3 comprises 16 residues. CDR3 protein: CASSGLAGGRGDTQYF. DNA of the CDR3: TGTGCCAGCAGTGGACTAGCGGGAGGGCGGGGAGATACGCAGTATTTT.

The genes are TRBV5-1 and TRBJ2-4; 9 bases align to TRBD2. The germline CDR1 and CDR2 sequences are SGHRS and YFSETQ. The CDR3 runs 15 residues. Trimming took 0 bases from V and 6 from J; bases not matched to a gene: 4. As DNA, the CDR3 is TGCGCCAGCAGCTTGGATGGCGGGAGGGGAAACATTCAGTACTTC. Amino acid sequence: CASSLDGGRGNIQYF.

The V call is TRBV4-1, the J call TRBJ2-1; 7 nucleotides agree with TRBD2. Germline CDR1 is MGHRA and CDR2 is YSYEKL. CDR3 length equals 15 residues. Trimming took 1 base from V and 8 from J; bases not matched to a gene: 8. CDR3: CASSQAGEGSYEQFF. The CDR3 DNA reads TGCGCCAGCAGCCAAGCCGGGGAGGGAAGCTATGAGCAGTTCTTC.

The rearrangement uses TRBV5-1 and TRBJ2-1, with TRBD2 matching over 9 bases. The ends lost 9 bases at V and 5 bases at J; junction bases unmatched: 18. The CDR3 extends over 17 amino acids. Germline CDR1 is SGHRS and CDR2 is YFSETQ. In DNA form, the CDR3 reads TGCGCCACCAAACCCTGGGCGTGGACTAGCGAAAACAATGAGCAGTTCTTC. Amino acids: CATKPWAWTSENNEQFF.

The chain has TRBV6-5 and TRBJ1-3; the D gene is possibly TRBD1 (5 bases). CDR3 length: 15 residues. Germline CDR1 is MNHEY and CDR2 is SVGAGI. The germline V and J ends were trimmed by 2 bases and 1 base, with 9 bases remaining between them. The CDR3 nucleotides are TGTGCCAGCAGTTACGAAGGGGCATCTGGAAACACCATATATTTT. Its translation is CASSYEGASGNTIYF.

The rearrangement links TRBV25-1 to TRBJ2-7; 10 bases are a match to TRBD2. With 6 bases clipped from V and 5 bases from J, the junction kept 7 bases outside the gene matches. Germline lookup yields CDR1 MGHDK and CDR2 SYGVNS. This CDR3 is 14 amino acids long. The CDR3 reads CASSPIAGGNEQYF. The DNA for the CDR3 is TGTGCCAGCAGCCCGATAGCGGGAGGAAACGAGCAGTACTTC.

The rearrangement links TRBV6-2 or TRBV6-3 to TRBJ2-7, with a weak D call TRBD2 (6 bases). Germline CDR1 MNHEY, CDR2 SVGEGT. This CDR3 contains 14 residues. V lost 3 bases and J 2 bases, leaving 11 bases between the germline ends. The CDR3 loop is CASSYAGLAYEQYF. The DNA of the CDR3 is TGTGCCAGCAGTTATGCGGGGCTCGCCTACGAGCAGTACTTC.

The chain has TRBV11-2 and TRBJ2-3, with TRBD1 matching 7 bases. After removal of 5 bases from V and 5 bases from J, the junction contained 10 bases not matched to a gene. Germline V lookup: CDR1 SGHAT, CDR2 FQNNGV. The CDR3 contains 15 residues. The CDR3 protein is CASSIQTGYQDTQYF. The CDR3 DNA sequence: TGTGCCAGCAGCATCCAGACAGGGTATCAAGATACGCAGTATTTT. The entire variable domain, with the rest obtained from reference TRBV11-2 and TRBJ2-3, is as follows: EAGVAQSPRYKIIEKRQSVAFWCNPISGHATLYWYQQILGQGPKLLIQFQNNGVVDDSQLPKDRFSAERLKGVDSTLKIQPAKLEDSAVYLCASSIQTGYQDTQYFGPGTRLTVL.

This clone was found once. This chain links TRBV7-2 with TRBJ2-2; TRBD1 matches at 9 bases. The CDR3 has 14 residues. The V gene's germline CDR1 is SGHTA and CDR2 FQGNSA. Unmatched junction bases numbered 1, after V lost 6 bases and J lost 2 bases. CDR3 loop: CASRDRGNTGELFF. In DNA, the CDR3 is TGTGCCAGCAGGGACAGGGGTAACACCGGGGAGCTGTTTTTT.

V gene TRBV27 combines with J gene TRBJ2-7; TRBD2 matches at 7 bases. The J segment lost 2 bases and the V segment lost 5 bases, leaving 18 bases of the junction unmatched. The CDR3 consists of 18 residues. The germline gives CDR1 MNHEY, CDR2 SMNVEV (reference sequence). CDR3 sequence: CASSRPPGGESTAYEQYF. The DNA of the CDR3 is TGTGCCAGCAGTCGCCCTCCTGGGGGGGAGAGCACCGCCTACGAGCAGTACTTC.

The chain couples TRBV2 to TRBJ2-7; TRBD1 aligns across 8 bases. CDR1 is SNHLY and CDR2 is FYNNEI in the germline V gene. With V trimmed by 7 bases and J by 3 bases, 5 bases remained unmatched. The CDR3 consists of 13 residues. Here the CDR3 reads CASKRTGIYEQYF. CDR3 sequence (DNA): TGTGCCAGCAAGAGGACAGGGATCTACGAGCAGTACTTC. Drawing the rest from reference TRBV2 and TRBJ2-7, the complete variable domain is EPEVTQTPSHQVTQMGQEVILRCVPISNHLYFYWYRQILGQKVEFLVSFYNNEISEKSEIFDDQFSVERPDGSNFTLKIRSTKLEDSAMYFCASKRTGIYEQYFGPGTRLTVT.

This clone was seen just once. The V and J genes are TRBV6-1 and TRBJ1-2; D is unclear. V was trimmed by 1 base and J by 1 base, leaving 7 bases between them. CDR3 length: 14 amino acids. Germline-derived CDR1 and CDR2 are MNHNS and SASEGT. The DNA of the CDR3 is TGTGCCAGCAGTGAAGGGAGAGTTAACTATGGCTACACCTTC. Translating it yields CASSEGRVNYGYTF.

J is TRBJ2-7 and V is TRBV27; possible D gene TRBD2, 7 bases. This CDR3 has 14 amino acids. V was pared by 4 bases and J by 5 bases, with 15 bases between. The V gene's germline CDR1 is MNHEY and CDR2 SMNVEV (reference sequence). CDR3 amino acids: CASSSSGGLNEQYF. The DNA of the CDR3 is TGTGCCAGCAGTTCTTCCGGGGGGCTCAACGAGCAGTACTTC.

The chain links TRBV9 to TRBJ1-6; 8 bases fit TRBD1. The CDR3 is 14 residues long. Germline V gene sequence: CDR1 SGDLS, CDR2 YYNGEE. The V and J ends lost 3 bases and 10 bases, in that order; junction bases with no gene match: 6. The CDR3 here is CASSADREASPLHF. CDR3 coding DNA: TGTGCCAGCAGCGCGGACAGGGAGGCGTCACCCCTCCACTTT.

This clone was seen only once. This chain links TRBV19 with TRBJ2-7; TRBD1 aligns across 12 bases. Germline values: CDR1 LNHDA, CDR2 SQIVND (reference sequence). Trimming removed 9 bases from V and 6 bases from J; junction bases left unmatched: 9. The CDR3 is 14 residues long. Written as DNA, the CDR3 is TGTGCCAGCGAAACCGGGACAGGGGGCCGCGAGCAGTACTTC. It specifies CASETGTGGREQYF.

The DNA for the CDR3 is TGTGCCAGTAGTATAGATCGGGACAGTGGGAGCTCCTACGAGCAGTACTTC. Amino acid sequence: CASSIDRDSGSSYEQYF. The rearrangement links TRBV19 to TRBJ2-7; 7 nucleotides agree with TRBD1. This CDR3 spans 17 amino acids. Germline V lookup: CDR1 LNHDA, CDR2 SQIVND (reference sequence). Trimming at V came to 0 bases and at J to 0 bases, leaving 8 bases not matched to a gene.

A single count supports this clone. V is TRBV10-2 and J is TRBJ2-1; 9 nucleotides agree with TRBD2. CDR1 and CDR2 (germline): WSHSY, SAAADI. The CDR3 is 16 residues long. J lost 7 bases, V lost 3 bases, and 10 bases had no gene match. CDR3 bases: TGCGCCAGCAGTGAATTCGTCGCTAGCGGGGCTAATGAGCAGTTCTTC. Residues: CASSEFVASGANEQFF.

The chain links TRBV9 to TRBJ1-2; 12 positions agree with TRBD1. Germline V lookup: CDR1 SGDLS, CDR2 YYNGEE. The V and J ends lost 7 bases and 4 bases, in that order; junction bases with no gene match: 14. The CDR3 covers 17 residues. The CDR3 sequence is CASSLTGTGGTLYGYTF. The DNA of the CDR3 is TGTGCCAGCTCCCTAACCGGGACAGGGGGCACCCTCTATGGCTACACCTTC.

The chain joins TRBV5-1 to TRBJ1-2; weak D call: TRBD1 (6 bases). The CDR3 covers 15 residues. Germline-derived CDR1 and CDR2 are SGHRS and YFSETQ. Trimming left V 0 bases short and J 8 bases short, with 17 bases between. CDR3: CASSLGSGDMGGYTF. The CDR3 nucleotides read TGCGCCAGCAGCTTGGGGTCAGGGGATATGGGAGGCTACACCTTC.

The chain links TRBV3-1 (or the pseudogene TRBV3-2) to TRBJ2-1; TRBD2 matches 11 bases. This CDR3 has 15 amino acids. From germline, CDR1 is LGHDT and CDR2 YNNKEL (reference sequence). V gave up 5 bases and J gave up 7 bases; unmatched junction bases: 7. The CDR3 DNA follows: TGTGCCAGCAGCGAACTAGCGGGAGATAGAAATGAGCAGTTCTTC. This gives the protein CASSELAGDRNEQFF.

The V and J genes are TRBV3-1 (or the pseudogene TRBV3-2) and TRBJ2-7; tentative D call: TRBD1 (5 bases). The CDR3 extends over 15 amino acids. CDR1 is LGHDT, CDR2 YNNKEL, per germline (reference sequence). Trimming took off 1 base at V and 3 bases at J, with 13 bases between the two ends. As DNA, the CDR3 is TGTGCCAGCAGCCAAGCGGGCAGGGCAAACTACGAGCAGTACTTC. Its protein product is CASSQAGRANYEQYF.

The chain combines TRBV18 with TRBJ2-7, with 12 nucleotides matching TRBD1. V shed 3 bases and J 7 bases; nucleotides not matched to a gene: 7. There are 15 residues in the CDR3. The germline V gene has CDR1 KGHSH and CDR2 LQKENI. The CDR3 reads CASSPSGQGAGEQYF. In nucleotides, the CDR3 is TGTGCCAGCTCACCTTCGGGACAGGGGGCCGGTGAGCAGTACTTC.

The chain links TRBV18 to TRBJ2-7, with D maybe TRBD1 (6 bases). The germline CDR1 and CDR2 sequences are KGHSH and LQKENI. The CDR3 covers 12 residues. Trimming took 4 bases from V and 7 from J, leaving 11 bases between them. The CDR3 here is CASSQGVVEQYF. CDR3 in DNA: TGTGCCAGCTCACAGGGGGTCGTTGAGCAGTACTTC. Together with reference TRBV18 and TRBJ2-7, the CDR3 gives the full variable domain: NAGVMQNPRHLVRRRGQEARLRCSPMKGHSHVYWYRQLPEEGLKFMVYLQKENIIDESGMPKERFSAEFPKEGPSILRIQQVVRGDSAAYFCASSQGVVEQYFGPGTRLTVT.

This sequence joins TRBV5-1 and TRBJ2-1; 9 positions agree with TRBD2. After removal of 2 bases from V and 2 bases from J, the junction contained 11 bases not matched to a gene. Germline V gives CDR1 SGHRS, CDR2 YFSETQ. This CDR3 contains 18 residues. Here the CDR3 reads CASSLAGPASGTYNEQFF. CDR3 nucleotide sequence: TGCGCCAGCAGCTTAGCGGGCCCCGCTAGCGGGACCTACAATGAGCAGTTCTTC.

V and J are TRBV5-1 and TRBJ2-7; 7 bases match TRBD2. V trimming: 3 bases; J trimming: 5 bases; junction bases outside the gene matches: 11. The CDR3 is made up of 15 amino acids. CDR1 and CDR2 from the germline V gene are SGHRS and YFSETQ. The DNA of the CDR3 is TGCGCCAGCAGCTACCGGGTGGAACGGGAGGACGAGCAGTACTTC. Encoded protein: CASSYRVEREDEQYF. The complete variable domain, with remaining parts taken from reference TRBV5-1 and TRBJ2-7, reads KAGVTQTPRYLIKTRGQQVTLSCSPISGHRSVSWYQQTPGQGLQFLFEYFSETQRNKGNFPGRFSGRQFSNSRSEMNVSTLELGDSALYLCASSYRVEREDEQYFGPGTRLTVT.

The chain uses TRBV7-9 and TRBJ2-7; a weak D match, TRBD2 (5 bases). In germline, CDR1 is SEHNR, CDR2 FQNEAQ (reference sequence). The length of the CDR3 is 14 residues. Between the trimmed V and J ends, which lost 3 bases and 3 bases, there was a span of 12 bases. The CDR3 region has the DNA TGTGCCAGCAGCTTTTACGGAGGCGGCTACGAGCAGTACTTC. Translated, it gives CASSFYGGGYEQYF.